Listed below are T cell receptor beta chains from one sample, sequenced in a study of T cell clones after liver transplantation. Method: immunoSEQ multiplex PCR; TCRdb's copy keeps in-frame clones and lacks some. The table shows around 110,000 clones, with 90% occurring only once. This specimen consisted of CD4+ T cells from blood, obtained 12 months after liver transplant. The receptors originated from a human patient who received a liver transplant. The graft donor may be the source of some T cells. Each CDR3 is given with its conserved first and last residue. A D gene is named only where the DNA matches it firmly. Some rows mark clone size as missing; the rest say once, few, many or name a class of expanded clone.

TRBJ2-7 | . | TRBV29-1 | TRBD2 | CSVEGWGLANEQYF | TGCAGCGTTGAAGGGTGGGGACTAGCGAACGAGCAGTACTTC
TRBJ1-6 | . | TRBV30 | . | CAWSLQGLIDYNSPLHF | TGTGCCTGGAGCTTACAGGGCCTAATTGACTATAATTCACCCCTCCACTTT
TRBJ2-7 | . | TRBV7-2 | . | CASSLAVAGTYEQYF | TGTGCCAGCAGCTTAGCAGTGGCGGGGACCTACGAGCAGTACTTC
TRBJ2-7 | . | TRBV5-1 | TRBD2 | CASSSPSGAGEQYF | TGCGCCAGCAGCTCCCCCAGCGGGGCGGGCGAGCAGTACTTC
TRBJ2-3 | . | TRBV5-1 | . | CASREDLGTDTQYF | TGCGCCAGCAGAGAGGACTTGGGCACAGATACGCAGTATTTT
TRBJ1-5 | few | TRBV19 | TRBD1 | CASSTGTGKLGNQPQHF | TGTGCCAGTAGTACCGGGACAGGGAAACTAGGCAATCAGCCCCAGCATTTT
TRBJ2-5 | . | TRBV7-9 | TRBD2 | CASRSGLAGFSGETQYF | TGTGCCAGCAGATCCGGACTAGCGGGATTTTCAGGAGAGACCCAGTACTTC
TRBJ2-7 | . | TRBV19 | TRBD2 | CASSITSGGRSPYEQYF | TGTGCCAGTAGTATCACTAGCGGGGGACGGTCCCCCTACGAGCAGTACTTC
TRBJ1-4 | . | TRBV5-1 | . | CASSLWATNEKLFF | TGCGCCAGCAGCTTGTGGGCAACTAATGAAAAACTGTTTTTT
TRBJ2-7 | . | TRBV2 | . | CASSLGIYEQYF | TGTGCCAGCAGTCTCGGTATCTACGAGCAGTACTTC
TRBJ2-3 | . | TRBV14 | . | CASSRRSPSTDTQYF | TGTGCCAGCAGTCGCAGGTCACCTAGCACAGATACGCAGTATTTT
TRBJ2-7 | . | TRBV5-1 | . | CASSLTGSSYEQYF | TGCGCCAGCAGCCTGACAGGCAGCAGTTACGAGCAGTACTTC
TRBJ2-6 | . | TRBV5-4 | . | CASSLAGGPSGANVLTF | TGTGCCAGCAGCTTGGCTGGGGGTCCATCTGGGGCCAACGTCCTGACTTTC
TRBJ2-5 | . | TRBV7-8 | . | CASSPQETQYF | TGTGCCAGCAGCCCTCAAGAGACCCAGTACTTC
TRBJ1-2 | . | TRBV7-2 | TRBD1 | CASSPRVGGADGYTF | TGTGCCAGCAGCCCCCGTGTAGGGGGCGCGGATGGCTACACCTTC
TRBJ2-2 | . | TRBV29-1 | . | CSVALALAGELFF | TGCAGCGTGGCCCTAGCCCTCGCTGGGGAGCTGTTTTTT
TRBJ1-1 | . | TRBV2 | . | CASSDYVEAFF | TGTGCCAGCAGTGACTATGTTGAAGCTTTCTTT
TRBJ1-4 | . | TRBV7-8 | . | CASRPGGWANEKLFF | TGTGCCAGCAGACCGGGGGGTTGGGCGAATGAAAAACTGTTTTTT
TRBJ2-7 | . | TRBV18 | . | CASSPGAGPDEQYF | TGTGCCAGCTCACCCGGGGCGGGACCCGACGAGCAGTACTTC
TRBJ2-2 | . | TRBV5-4 | TRBD2 | CASSFGGRADTGELFF | TGTGCCAGCAGCTTCGGTGGGAGGGCCGACACCGGGGAGCTGTTTTTT
TRBJ2-7 | . | TRBV28 | TRBD2 | CASSLLRTSGPPNEQYF | TGTGCCAGCAGTTTATTGAGGACTAGCGGGCCGCCTAACGAGCAGTACTTC
TRBJ2-7 | . | TRBV5-1 | TRBD1 | CASGTGSYEQYF | TGCGCCAGTGGGACAGGTTCCTACGAGCAGTACTTC
TRBJ2-7 | . | TRBV15 | TRBD1 | CATSRDPGQGFYEQYF | TGTGCCACCAGCAGAGATCCGGGACAGGGCTTCTACGAGCAGTACTTC
TRBJ2-1 | . | TRBV7-2 | TRBD1 | CASSWDRGDLDEQFF | TGTGCCAGCAGCTGGGACAGGGGGGACTTGGATGAGCAGTTCTTC
TRBJ2-7 | . | TRBV5-1 | . | CASSLEGLSEQYF | TGCGCCAGCAGCTTGGAGGGTTTATCCGAGCAGTACTTC
TRBJ2-6 | . | TRBV11-3 | . | CASSLARAGANVLTF | TGTGCCAGCAGCTTAGCCAGGGCTGGGGCCAACGTCCTGACTTTC
TRBJ2-7 | . | TRBV7-2 | . | CASSPQLRGGEQYF | TGTGCCAGCAGCCCCCAGCTAAGAGGCGGCGAGCAGTACTTC
TRBJ1-3 | . | TRBV30 | . | CAWSGTASGNTIYF | TGTGCCTGGAGTGGGACAGCCTCTGGAAACACCATATATTTT
TRBJ1-1 | . | TRBV7-2 | . | CASSLGHSNTEAFF | TGTGCCAGCAGCTTAGGACATTCGAACACTGAAGCTTTCTTT